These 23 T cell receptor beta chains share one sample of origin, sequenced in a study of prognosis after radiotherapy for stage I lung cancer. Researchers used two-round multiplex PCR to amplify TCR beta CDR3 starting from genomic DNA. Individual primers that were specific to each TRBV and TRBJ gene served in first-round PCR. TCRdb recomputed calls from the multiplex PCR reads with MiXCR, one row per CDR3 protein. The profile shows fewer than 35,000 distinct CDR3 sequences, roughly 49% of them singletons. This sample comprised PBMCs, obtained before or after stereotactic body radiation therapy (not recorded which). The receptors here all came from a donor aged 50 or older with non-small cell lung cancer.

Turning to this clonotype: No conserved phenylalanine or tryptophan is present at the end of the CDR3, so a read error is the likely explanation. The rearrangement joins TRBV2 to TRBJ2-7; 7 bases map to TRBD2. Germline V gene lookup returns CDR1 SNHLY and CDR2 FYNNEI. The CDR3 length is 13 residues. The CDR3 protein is CSGGGASSYDQYL. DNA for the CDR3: TGTTCCGGGGGAGGGGCGAGCTCCTACGATCAGTACCTC.

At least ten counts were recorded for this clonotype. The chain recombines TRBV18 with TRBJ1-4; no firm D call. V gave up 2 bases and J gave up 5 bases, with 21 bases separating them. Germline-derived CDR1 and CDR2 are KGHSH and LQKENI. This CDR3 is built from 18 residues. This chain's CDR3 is CASSPTFQVDGPNEKLFF. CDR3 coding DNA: TGTGCCAGCTCACCAACCTTCCAGGTAGATGGCCCGAATGAAAAACTGTTTTTT.

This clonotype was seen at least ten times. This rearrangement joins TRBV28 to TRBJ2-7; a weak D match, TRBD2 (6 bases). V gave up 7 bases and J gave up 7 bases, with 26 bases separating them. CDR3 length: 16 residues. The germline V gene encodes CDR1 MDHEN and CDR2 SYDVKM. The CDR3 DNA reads TGTGCCAGCACCCTCAGCCGAGGGCGGGGTTCGGGGGAGCAGTACTTC. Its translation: CASTLSRGRGSGEQYF.

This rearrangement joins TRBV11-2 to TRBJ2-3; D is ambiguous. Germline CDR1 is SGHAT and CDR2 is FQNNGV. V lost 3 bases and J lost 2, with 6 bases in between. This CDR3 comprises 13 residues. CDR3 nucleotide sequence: TGTGCCAGCAGCTTTGAGGCCACAGATACGCAGTATTTT. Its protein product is CASSFEATDTQYF.

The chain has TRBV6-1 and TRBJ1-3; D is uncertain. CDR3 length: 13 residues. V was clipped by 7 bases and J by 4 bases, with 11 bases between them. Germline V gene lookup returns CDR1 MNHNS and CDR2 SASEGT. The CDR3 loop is CASTDIFGNTIYF. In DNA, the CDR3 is TGTGCCAGCACGGATATTTTCGGAAACACCATATATTTT.

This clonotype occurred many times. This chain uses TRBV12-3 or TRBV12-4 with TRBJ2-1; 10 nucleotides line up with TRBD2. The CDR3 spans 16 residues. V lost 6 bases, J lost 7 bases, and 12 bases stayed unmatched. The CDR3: CASSPIAGGLLNEQFF. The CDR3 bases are TGTGCCAGCAGCCCTATAGCGGGAGGACTCCTTAATGAGCAGTTCTTC.

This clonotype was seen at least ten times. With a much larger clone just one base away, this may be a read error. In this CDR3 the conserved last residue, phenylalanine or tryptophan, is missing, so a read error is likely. The CDR3 protein is CASSFSLPGELFS. The DNA for the CDR3 is TGTGCCAGCAGCTTCTCCCTTCCGGGGGAGCTGTTTTCT. V is TRBV11-2 and J is TRBJ2-2; no reliable D call. CDR3 length equals 13 residues. Trimming cost V 3 bases and J 8 bases, with 10 bases left between them. The germline V gene has CDR1 SGHAT and CDR2 FQNNGV.

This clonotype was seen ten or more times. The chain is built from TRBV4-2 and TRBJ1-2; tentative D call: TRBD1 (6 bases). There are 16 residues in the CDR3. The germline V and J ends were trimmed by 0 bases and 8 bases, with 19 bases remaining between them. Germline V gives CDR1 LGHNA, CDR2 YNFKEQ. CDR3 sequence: CASSQEEQGQYGGYTF. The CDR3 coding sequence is TGTGCCAGCAGCCAAGAAGAACAGGGCCAGTACGGAGGCTACACCTTC.

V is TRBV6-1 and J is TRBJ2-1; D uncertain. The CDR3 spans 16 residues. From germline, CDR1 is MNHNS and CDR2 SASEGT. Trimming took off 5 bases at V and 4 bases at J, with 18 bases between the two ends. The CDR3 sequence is CASSPGMAAAYNEQFF. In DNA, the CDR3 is TGTGCCAGCAGTCCCGGCATGGCCGCCGCTTACAATGAGCAGTTCTTC.

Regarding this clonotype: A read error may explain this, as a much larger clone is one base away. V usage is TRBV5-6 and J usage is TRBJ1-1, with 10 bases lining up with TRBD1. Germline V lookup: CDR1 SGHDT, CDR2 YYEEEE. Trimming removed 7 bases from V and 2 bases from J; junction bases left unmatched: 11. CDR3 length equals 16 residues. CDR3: CASVPGQGRLNTEAFF. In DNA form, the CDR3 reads TGTGCCAGCGTACCGGGACAGGGGAGGCTCAACACTGAAGCTTTCTTT.

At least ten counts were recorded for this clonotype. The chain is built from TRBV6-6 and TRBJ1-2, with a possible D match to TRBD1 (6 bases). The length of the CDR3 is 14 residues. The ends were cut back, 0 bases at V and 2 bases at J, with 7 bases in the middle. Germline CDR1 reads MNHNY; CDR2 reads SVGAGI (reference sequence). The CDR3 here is CASSYSGGNYGYTF. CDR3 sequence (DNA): TGTGCCAGCAGTTACTCCGGGGGCAACTATGGCTACACCTTC.

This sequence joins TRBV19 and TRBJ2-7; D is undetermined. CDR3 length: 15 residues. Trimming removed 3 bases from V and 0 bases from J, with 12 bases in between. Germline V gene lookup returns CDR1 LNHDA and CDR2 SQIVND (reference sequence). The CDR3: CASSIPPDISYEQYF. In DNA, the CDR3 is TGTGCCAGTAGTATCCCCCCAGACATCTCCTACGAGCAGTACTTC.

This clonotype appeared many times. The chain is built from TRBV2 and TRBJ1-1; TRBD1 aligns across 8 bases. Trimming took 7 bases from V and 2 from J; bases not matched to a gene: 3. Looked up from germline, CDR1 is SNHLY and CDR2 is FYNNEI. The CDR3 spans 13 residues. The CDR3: CASTDRVNTEAFF. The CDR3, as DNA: TGTGCCAGCACGGACAGGGTAAACACTGAAGCTTTCTTT.

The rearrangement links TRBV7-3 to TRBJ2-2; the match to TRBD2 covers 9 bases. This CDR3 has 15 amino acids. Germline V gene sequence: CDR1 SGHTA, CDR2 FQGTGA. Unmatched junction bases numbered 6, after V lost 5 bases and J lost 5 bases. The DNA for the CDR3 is TGTGCCAGCAGCACGGCACTAGCGGGTACCGGGGAGCTGTTTTTT. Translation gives CASSTALAGTGELFF.

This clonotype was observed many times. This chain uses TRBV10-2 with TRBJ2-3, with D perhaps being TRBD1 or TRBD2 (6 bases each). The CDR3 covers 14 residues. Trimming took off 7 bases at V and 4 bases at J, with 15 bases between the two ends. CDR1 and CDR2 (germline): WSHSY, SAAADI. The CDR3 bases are TGCGCCAGCACGGGGAGTAGGGGGGCAGATACGCAGTATTTT. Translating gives CASTGSRGADTQYF.

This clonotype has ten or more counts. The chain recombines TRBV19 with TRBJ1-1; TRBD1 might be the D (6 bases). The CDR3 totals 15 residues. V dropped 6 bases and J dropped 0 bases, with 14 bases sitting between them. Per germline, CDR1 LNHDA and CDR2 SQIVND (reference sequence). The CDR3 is CASRQHRAVNTEAFF. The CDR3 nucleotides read TGTGCCAGTAGACAACACAGGGCGGTGAACACTGAAGCTTTCTTT. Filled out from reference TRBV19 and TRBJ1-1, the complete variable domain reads DGGITQSPKYLFRKEGQNVTLSCEQNLNHDAMYWYRQDPGQGLRLIYYSQIVNDFQKGDIAEGYSVSREKKESFPLTVTSAQKNPTAFYLCASRQHRAVNTEAFFGQGTRLTVV.

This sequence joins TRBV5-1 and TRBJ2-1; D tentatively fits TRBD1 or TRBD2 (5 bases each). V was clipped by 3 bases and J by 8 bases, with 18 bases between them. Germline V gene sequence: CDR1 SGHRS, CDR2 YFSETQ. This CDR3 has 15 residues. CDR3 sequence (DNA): TGCGCCAGCAGCTCACATGGTGGGGGTATGTATGAGCAGTTCTTC. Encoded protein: CASSSHGGGMYEQFF.

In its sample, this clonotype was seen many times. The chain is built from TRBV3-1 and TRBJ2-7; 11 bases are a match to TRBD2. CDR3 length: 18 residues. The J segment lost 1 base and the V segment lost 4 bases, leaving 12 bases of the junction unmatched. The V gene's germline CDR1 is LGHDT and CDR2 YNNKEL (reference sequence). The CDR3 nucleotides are TGTGCCAGCAGCCCAAGATCCGCGACTAGCGGGGCATCCTACGAGCAGTACTTC. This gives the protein CASSPRSATSGASYEQYF.

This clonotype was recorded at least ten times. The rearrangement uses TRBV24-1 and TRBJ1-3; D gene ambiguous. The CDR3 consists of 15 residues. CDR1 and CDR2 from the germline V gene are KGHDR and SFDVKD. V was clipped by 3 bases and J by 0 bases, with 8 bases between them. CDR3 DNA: TGTGCCACCAGTGATGGGGAGAGCTCTGGAAACACCATATATTTT. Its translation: CATSDGESSGNTIYF.

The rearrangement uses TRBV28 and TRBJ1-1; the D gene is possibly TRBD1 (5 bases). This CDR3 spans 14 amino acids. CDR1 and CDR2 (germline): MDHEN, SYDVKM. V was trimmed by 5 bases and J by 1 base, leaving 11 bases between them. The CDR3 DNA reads TGTGCCAGCAGTGGGGGAGGCAAGAACACTGAAGCTTTCTTT. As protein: CASSGGGKNTEAFF.

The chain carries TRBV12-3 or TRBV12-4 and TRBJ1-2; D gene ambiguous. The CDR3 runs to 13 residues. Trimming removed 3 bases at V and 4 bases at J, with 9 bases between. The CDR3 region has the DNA TGTGCCAGCAGTTTGGGCAAGAGCTATGGCTACACCTTC. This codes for CASSLGKSYGYTF.

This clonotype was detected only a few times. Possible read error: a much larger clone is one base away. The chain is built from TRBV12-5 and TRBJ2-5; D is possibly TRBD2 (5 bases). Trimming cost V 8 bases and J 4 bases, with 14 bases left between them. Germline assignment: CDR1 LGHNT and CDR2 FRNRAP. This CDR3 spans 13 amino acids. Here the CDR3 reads CASCLLEGETQYF. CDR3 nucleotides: TGTGCTAGTTGCCTTCTAGAGGGAGAGACCCAGTACTTC.

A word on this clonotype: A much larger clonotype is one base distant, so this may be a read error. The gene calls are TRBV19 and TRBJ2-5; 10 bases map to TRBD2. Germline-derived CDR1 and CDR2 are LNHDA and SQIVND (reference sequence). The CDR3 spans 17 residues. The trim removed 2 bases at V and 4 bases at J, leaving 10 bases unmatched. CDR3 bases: TGTGCCAGTAGTATAATTAGAGCGGGGGGGCTCGGAGAGACCCAGTACTTC. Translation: CASSIIRAGGLGETQYF. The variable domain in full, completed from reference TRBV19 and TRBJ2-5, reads DGGITQSPKYLFRKEGQNVTLSCEQNLNHDAMYWYRQDPGQGLRLIYYSQIVNDFQKGDIAEGYSVSREKKESFPLTVTSAQKNPTAFYLCASSIIRAGGLGETQYFGPGTRLLVL.